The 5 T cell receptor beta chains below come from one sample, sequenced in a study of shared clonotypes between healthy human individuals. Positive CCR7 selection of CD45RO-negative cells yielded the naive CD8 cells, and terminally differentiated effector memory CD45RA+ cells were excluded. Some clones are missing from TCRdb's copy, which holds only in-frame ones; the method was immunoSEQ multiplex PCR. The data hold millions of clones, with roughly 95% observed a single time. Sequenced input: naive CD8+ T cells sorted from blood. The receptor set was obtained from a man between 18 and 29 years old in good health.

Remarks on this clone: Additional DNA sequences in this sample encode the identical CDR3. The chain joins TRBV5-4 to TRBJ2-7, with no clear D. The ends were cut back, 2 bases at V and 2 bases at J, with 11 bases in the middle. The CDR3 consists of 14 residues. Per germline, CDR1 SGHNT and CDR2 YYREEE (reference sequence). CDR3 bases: TGTGCCAGCAGCTTCGGTGGTGAGGCCTACGAGCAGTACTTC. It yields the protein CASSFGGEAYEQYF.

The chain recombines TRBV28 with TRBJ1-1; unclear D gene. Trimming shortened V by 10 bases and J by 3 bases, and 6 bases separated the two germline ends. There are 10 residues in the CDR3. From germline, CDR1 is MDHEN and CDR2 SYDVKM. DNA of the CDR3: TGTGCCACCCTAGACACTGAAGCTTTCTTT. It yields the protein CATLDTEAFF.

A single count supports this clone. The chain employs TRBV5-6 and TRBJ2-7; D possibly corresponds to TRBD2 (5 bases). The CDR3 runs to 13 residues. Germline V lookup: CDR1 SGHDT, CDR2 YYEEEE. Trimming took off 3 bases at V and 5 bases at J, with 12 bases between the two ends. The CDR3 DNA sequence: TGTGCCAGCAGCTCCTTAGAGGGTAACGAGCAGTACTTC. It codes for CASSSLEGNEQYF.

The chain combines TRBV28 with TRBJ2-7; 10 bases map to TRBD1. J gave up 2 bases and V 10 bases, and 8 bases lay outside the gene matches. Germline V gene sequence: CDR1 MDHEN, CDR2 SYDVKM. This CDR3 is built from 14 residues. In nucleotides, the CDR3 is TGTGCCACCTCAAGCGGGACAGGGGCCTACGAGCAGTACTTC. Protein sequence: CATSSGTGAYEQYF.

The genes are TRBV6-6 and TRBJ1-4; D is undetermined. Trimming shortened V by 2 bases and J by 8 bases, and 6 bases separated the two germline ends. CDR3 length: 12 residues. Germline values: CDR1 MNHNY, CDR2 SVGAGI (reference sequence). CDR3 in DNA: TGTGCCAGCAGTTACCTTGAGGAAAAACTGTTTTTT. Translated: CASSYLEEKLFF.